The clone carrying this TCR beta chain was counted a few times. No antigen is known for it. This CDR3 has 13 amino acids. Germline V CDR1 and CDR2: SGDLS, YYNGEE. Trimming removed 0 bases from V and 7 bases from J, with 10 bases in between. Using its own MiXCR run on the RT-PCR reads, TCRdb lists one record per CDR3 protein. There are hundreds of thousands of distinct CDR3 sequences in the sample; roughly 9.7% occur only once, and about 12% lies in the top ten. This specimen belongs to a study of response to subunit inactivated influenza vaccine. Findings and caveats of the study: A suggestion made by the authors is that each seasonal influenza vaccination recruits few new T cells.

This TCR was sampled from a man aged 45-65 years who received an inactivated influenza vaccine. Sequencing used PBMCs from blood, obtained roughly 47 days after vaccination. The V gene is TRBV9, the J gene TRBJ1-2; perhaps TRBD1 as D (5 bases). This CDR3 reads CASSVGGAAGYTF. CDR3 sequence (DNA): TGTGCCAGCAGCGTAGGAGGGGCTGCTGGCTACACCTTC. Using reference TRBV9 and TRBJ1-2 for the parts outside the CDR3, the full variable domain is DSGVTQTPKHLITATGQRVTLRCSPRSGDLSVYWYQQSLDQGLQFLIQYYNGEERAKGNILERFSAQQFPDLHSELNLSSLELGDSALYFCASSVGGAAGYTFGSGTRLTVV.